This T cell receptor (beta chain) stems from a study of shared clonotypes between healthy human individuals. Germline lookup yields CDR1 MDHEN and CDR2 SYDVKM. This CDR3 comprises 16 residues. Trimming removed 1 base at V and 6 bases at J, with 16 bases between. The table came from immunoSEQ multiplex PCR; TCRdb's copy has only in-frame clones and leaves some out. The repertoire holds about 2.4 million clones, with around nine tenths as singletons. The sequence derives from a young man in good health. The specimen sequenced was naive CD4+ T cells sorted from blood. Subset noted: CD45RA+ positively selected. The J gene is TRBJ1-5, the V gene TRBV28; TRBD1 is a possible D gene (5 bases). Written as DNA, the CDR3 is TGTGCCAGCAGTTTATATGTAAGGGCAGGGAGTCAGCCCCAGCATTTT. The encoded protein is CASSLYVRAGSQPQHF.